This T cell receptor beta chain is drawn from a study of T cell responses to AZD1222 COVID-19 vaccine (dated by TCRdb to about 2021). Context from the whole study: AZD1222 recipients given second doses at about 4 weeks or at about 12 weeks were pooled, since spike-specific TCR depth and breadth were not found to differ between the two schedules. A total of under 250 trial participants underwent TCR sequencing, of whom some 200 had received two doses of AZD1222 and approximately 26 had received two doses of the MenACWY control vaccine. Trial participants were enrolled by age into 18-55, 56-69 and 70-plus year subgroups, with 148, 28 and 57 TCR-sequenced participants respectively. Study-wide conclusions, independent of this receptor: Nearly half of unique spike-specific TCRs reportedly recognized epitopes outside regions mutated in the B.1.351 and B.1.1.7 variants. Vaccine-associated CD4 TCRs spanned the whole spike protein, with dominant responses in regions 160-218 and 743-854. Participants were mostly white British, with more females than males. The authors suggested clonal diversity may have been underestimated. In the small 56-69-year group, the increase in depth fell short of significance, most likely because of low power. A significant rise in spike-specific TCR breadth and depth was observed after two AZD1222 doses relative to day 0 and relative to MenACWY recipients. Conclusions about previously exposed vaccinees are limited, since just a handful of AZD1222 recipients were seropositive for SARS-CoV-2 at baseline. No day 14 peak-response samples were available, so repertoires were characterized only after the peak T cell response.

In regard to this clone: Its recognized antigen is unknown. Per-nucleotide qualities are absent, and no much larger clonotype sits a single base away. Other nucleotide sequences in the sample specify the same CDR3.

CDR1 and CDR2 are read off the germline V gene as SGDLS and YYNGEE. Inclusive of the bounding cysteine and phenylalanine, the CDR3 is 15 residues long. Left in the record is the CDR3 DNA by itself, 45 bases read in frame from the first base. V is clipped by 0 bases and J by 0 bases, and the sequence between their germline boundaries is 7 bases long. The sample's time point label, decoded: baseline before first vaccination. Vaccinee samples were obtained from the UK trials COV001 and COV002, which included a single-blind randomized controlled phase 2/3 trial of AZD1222 (ChAdOx1 nCoV-19) in healthy adults. Trial participant PBMC samples were collected at day 0 and day 28 after the second dose for TCRbeta chain sequencing. The CDR3 regions of human TCRbeta chains were analyzed by immunosequencing. Concerning the study's data processing: Repertoire TCRs were checked for matches against a reference library of SARS-CoV-2-specific TCRs that had been generated using the MIRA antigen-specificity platform. Breadth was defined as the fraction of unique TCRs that were SARS-CoV-2-associated, and depth was defined as the fraction of total T cells that were SARS-CoV-2-associated. Using the MIRA data, each spike-specific TCR was mapped to the spike region that the TCR reacts to and placed in a CD4 or CD8 class. Log10-transformed breadth and depth values were compared by one-way ANOVA with Sidak's multiple comparisons tests. Sourced from immuneACCESS, this table was stored by TCRdb with only in-frame sequences that have V and J called. A share of the clones is absent; for the studies checked, an unresolved V gene accounts for under half, and the remainder has no known explanation. The DNA was the basis for D and trimming; V, J and clone size are from that table. The sample contains about 99,000 clones, roughly nine tenths of them found a single time. The ten largest clones capture about 13% of the sample.

The receptor comes from an adult in good health. The chain is assembled from TRBV9 and TRBJ1-3, with the D gene not clear enough to name. The material sequenced was peripheral blood, taken on day 0 of AZD1222 vaccination. The CDR3 reads CASSVVGDSGNTIYF. The sequenced DNA is TGTGCCAGCAGCGTAGTCGGAGACTCTGGAAACACCATATATTTT.